Listed here is a single T cell receptor (beta chain). The method was immunoSEQ multiplex PCR; TCRdb's version includes in-frame clones alone and lacks a portion of them. The sample lists fewer than 200,000 clones, around 83% occurring once. Participants were aged about 18 to 100 years from 24 US areas. Participant-reported clinical history was the basis for cohort assignment. These data are taken from a study of blood T cell repertoires in COVID-19. Trimming took 5 bases from V and 1 from J; bases not matched to a gene: 5. CDR1 is SGHAT and CDR2 is FQNNGV in the germline V gene. The CDR3 is 15 amino acids.

The receptor comes from a woman aged 35 to 49 in a cohort exposed to, infected with or recovered from COVID-19 (not recorded which). The genes are TRBV11-2 and TRBJ2-7; 10 nucleotides agree with TRBD1. Sequencing was done on a sample of PBMCs or T cells enriched from blood (not recorded which). The CDR3 loop reads CASSPWDRGSYEQYF. CDR3 in DNA: TGTGCCAGCAGCCCTTGGGACAGGGGATCCTACGAGCAGTACTTC.